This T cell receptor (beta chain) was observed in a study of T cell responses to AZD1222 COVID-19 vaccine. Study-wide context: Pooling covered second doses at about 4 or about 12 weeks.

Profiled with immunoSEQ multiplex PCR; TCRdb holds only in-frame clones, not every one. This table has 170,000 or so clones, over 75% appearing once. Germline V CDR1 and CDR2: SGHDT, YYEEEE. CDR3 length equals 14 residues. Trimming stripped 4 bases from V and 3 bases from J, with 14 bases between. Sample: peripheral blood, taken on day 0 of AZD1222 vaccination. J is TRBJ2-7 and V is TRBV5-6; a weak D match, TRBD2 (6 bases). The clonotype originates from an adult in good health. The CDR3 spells CASSPRDGDYEQYF. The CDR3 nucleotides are TGTGCCAGCAGCCCGCGGGATGGAGACTACGAGCAGTACTTC.